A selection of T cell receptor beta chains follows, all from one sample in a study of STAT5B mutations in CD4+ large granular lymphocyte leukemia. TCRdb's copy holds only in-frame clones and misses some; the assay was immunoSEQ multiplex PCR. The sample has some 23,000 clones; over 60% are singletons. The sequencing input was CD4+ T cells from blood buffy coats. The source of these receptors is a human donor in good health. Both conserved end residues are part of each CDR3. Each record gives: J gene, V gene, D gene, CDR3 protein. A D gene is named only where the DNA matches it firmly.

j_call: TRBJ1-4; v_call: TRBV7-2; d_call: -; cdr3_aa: CASRAAANEKLFF
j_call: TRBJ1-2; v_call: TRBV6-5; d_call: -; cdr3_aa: CASTRTRDNYGYTF
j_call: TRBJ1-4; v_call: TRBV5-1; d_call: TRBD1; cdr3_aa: CASSRGRATNEKLFF
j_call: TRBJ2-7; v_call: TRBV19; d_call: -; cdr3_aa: CASSGQGLSYEQYF
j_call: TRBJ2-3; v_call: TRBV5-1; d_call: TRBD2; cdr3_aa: CASSPGLAGETDTQYF
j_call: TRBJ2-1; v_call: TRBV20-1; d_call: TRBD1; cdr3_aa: CSARATGVQFF
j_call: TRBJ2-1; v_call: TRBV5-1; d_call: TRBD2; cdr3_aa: CASSLAGGPDYEQFF
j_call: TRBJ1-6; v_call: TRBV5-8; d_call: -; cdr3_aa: CASSLEVRSPLHF
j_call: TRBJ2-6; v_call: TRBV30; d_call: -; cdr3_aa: CAWSAYGANVLTF
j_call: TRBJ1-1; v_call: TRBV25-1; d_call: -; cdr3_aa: CASSSRGGALNTEAFF
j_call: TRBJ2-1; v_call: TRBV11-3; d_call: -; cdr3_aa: CASSLDPGVNEQFF
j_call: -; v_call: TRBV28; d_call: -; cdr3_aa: CASSFGAGANYEQYF
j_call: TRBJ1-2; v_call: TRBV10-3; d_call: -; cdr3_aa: CAISPENYGYTF
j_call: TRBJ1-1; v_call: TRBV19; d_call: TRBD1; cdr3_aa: CASSRTGSSQDTEAFF
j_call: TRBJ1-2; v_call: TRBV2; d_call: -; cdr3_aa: CASRAGPQGYTF
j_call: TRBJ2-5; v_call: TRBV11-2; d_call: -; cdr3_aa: CASSFSSSLETQYF
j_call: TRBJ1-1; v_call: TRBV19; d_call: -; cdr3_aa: CASSSDWNTEAFF
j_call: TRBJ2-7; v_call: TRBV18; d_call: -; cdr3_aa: CASSPSRSEQYF
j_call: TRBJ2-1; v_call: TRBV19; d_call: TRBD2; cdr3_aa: CASSNILAGGGNEQFF
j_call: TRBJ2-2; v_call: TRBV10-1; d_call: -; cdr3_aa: CASSRTANTGELFF
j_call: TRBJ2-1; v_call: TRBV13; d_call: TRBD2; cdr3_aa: CASSSSAGGPFYNEQFF
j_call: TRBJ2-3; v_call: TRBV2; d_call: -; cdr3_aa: CASSVLLPTDTQYF
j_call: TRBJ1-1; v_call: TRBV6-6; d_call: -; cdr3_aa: CASSPVGVDAFF
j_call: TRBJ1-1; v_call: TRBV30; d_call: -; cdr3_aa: CAWRSFEAEAFF
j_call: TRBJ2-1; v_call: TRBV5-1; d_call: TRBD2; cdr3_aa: CASSWGLAVSAEQFF
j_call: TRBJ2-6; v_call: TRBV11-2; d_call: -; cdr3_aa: CASGQGSGANVLTF
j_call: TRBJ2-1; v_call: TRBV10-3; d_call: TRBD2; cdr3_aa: CATGEGREVNEQFF
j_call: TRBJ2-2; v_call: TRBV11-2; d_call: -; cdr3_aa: CASSLRLAINTGELFF
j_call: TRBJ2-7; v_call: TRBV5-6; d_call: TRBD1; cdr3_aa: CASSLGRGPEQYF
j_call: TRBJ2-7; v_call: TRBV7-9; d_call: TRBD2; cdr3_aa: CASSLSLGEASGNEQYF
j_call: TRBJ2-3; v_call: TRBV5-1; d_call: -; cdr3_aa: CASSLSDSTDTQYF
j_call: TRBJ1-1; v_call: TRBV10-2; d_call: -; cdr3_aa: CASIGAPPENTEAFF
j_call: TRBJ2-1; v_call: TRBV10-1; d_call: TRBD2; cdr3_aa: CASSESREGVVEQFF
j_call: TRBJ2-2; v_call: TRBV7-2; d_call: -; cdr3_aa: CASSGTSIGTGELFF
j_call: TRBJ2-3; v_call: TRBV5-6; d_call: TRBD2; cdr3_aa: CASSFMGLAGEDTQYF
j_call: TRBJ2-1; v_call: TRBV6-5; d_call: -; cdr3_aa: CASTTRFYNEQFF
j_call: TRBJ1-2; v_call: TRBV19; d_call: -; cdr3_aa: CASSTTPLDGGYTF
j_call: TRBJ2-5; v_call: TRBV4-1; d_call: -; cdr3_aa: CASSQDVGEEETQYF
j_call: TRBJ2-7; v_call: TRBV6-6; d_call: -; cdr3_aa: CASSYDFDSSYEQYF
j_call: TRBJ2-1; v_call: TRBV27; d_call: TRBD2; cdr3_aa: CASSRSGSSYNEQFF
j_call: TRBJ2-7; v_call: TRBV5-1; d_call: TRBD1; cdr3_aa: CASSLGQGSEQYF